This paragraph covers one TCR beta chain sequence. Its specificity is not known. The junction does not match germline at one end; this may be a read error. Here immunoSEQ multiplex PCR was the method, and the copy in TCRdb shows in-frame clones only, minus some. Among some 40,000 clones, about 67% were seen once, and the ten largest hold approximately 7.7%. This record comes from a study of vaccination effects on CD4 cells after COVID-19. Study as a whole: Post-vaccine specimens arrived a median 72 days past the second dose.

Germline V lookup: CDR1 SGHNT, CDR2 YENEEA. CDR3 length equals 15 residues. Upon completion of about 10 days in culture, CD4+ T cells were isolated. Vaccine administered to participants consisted of two doses of either BNT162b2 or mRNA-1273. Sequences were derived from CD4+ T cells from PBMCs cultured without peptide, sampled after COVID-19 vaccination. The chain couples TRBV11-3 to TRBJ2-1, with D tentatively TRBD1 or TRBD2 (6 bases each). The origin of this receptor is a human donor who received a COVID-19 vaccine. CDR3 loop: CASSLEGGAYNEQFF. The CDR3 DNA reads TGTGCCAGCAGCCTAGAGGGGGGCGCCTACAATGAGCAGTTCTTC.